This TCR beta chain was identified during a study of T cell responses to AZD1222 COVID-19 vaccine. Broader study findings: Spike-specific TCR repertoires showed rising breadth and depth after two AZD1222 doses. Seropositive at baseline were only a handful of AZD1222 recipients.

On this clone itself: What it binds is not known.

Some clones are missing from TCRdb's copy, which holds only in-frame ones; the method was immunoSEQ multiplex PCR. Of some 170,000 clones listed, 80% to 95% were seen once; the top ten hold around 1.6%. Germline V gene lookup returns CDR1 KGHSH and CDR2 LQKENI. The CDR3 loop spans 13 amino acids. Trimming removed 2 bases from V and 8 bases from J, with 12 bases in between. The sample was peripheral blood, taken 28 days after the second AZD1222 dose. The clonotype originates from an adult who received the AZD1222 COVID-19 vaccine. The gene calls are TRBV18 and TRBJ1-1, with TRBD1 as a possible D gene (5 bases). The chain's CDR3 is CASSPGGEWEAFF. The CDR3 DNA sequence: TGTGCCAGCTCACCAGGGGGGGAGTGGGAAGCTTTCTTT.